This T cell receptor beta chain was captured by sequencing in a study of blood T cell repertoires in COVID-19. For the study at large: PBMCs, B-cell-depleted T cells, or T cells provided the cDNA or gDNA that made up the material.

The CDR3 loop spans 15 amino acids. The V gene lost 8 bases and the J gene lost 1 base, with 17 bases spanning the gap. The germline V gene encodes CDR1 MNHEY and CDR2 SVGAGI. Using immunoSEQ multiplex PCR, the repertoire was profiled, and TCRdb retains in-frame clones only, with some absent. The sample consists of some 70,000 clones, over 75% of them appearing once. The clonotype was recovered from a human donor in a cohort sampled during active COVID-19. The sample was peripheral blood. The chain employs TRBV6-5 and TRBJ1-1, with a weak D call TRBD1 (5 bases). CDR3 residues: CASLSYAGENTEAFF. CDR3 nucleotide sequence: TGTGCCAGCCTCAGTTACGCGGGGGAGAACACTGAAGCTTTCTTT.